One and the same sample provided the 24 T cell receptor beta chains below, sequenced in a study of T cell clonality in common variable immunodeficiency. The repertoire was sequenced with immunoSEQ multiplex PCR; TCRdb's copy has only in-frame clones and lacks some. The sample contains some 60,000 clones, none occurring once; 1.6% lies in the top ten. Material for sequencing was peripheral blood mononuclear cells. The receptors originated from a person aged 18 to 75 in good health.

This clone was recorded at least ten times. The CDR3 here is CSAPPTSGSWTDTQYF. CDR3 DNA (partial): TGCAGTGCTCCCCCGACTAGCGGGAGTTGGACAGATACG. The chain couples TRBV20-1 to TRBJ2-3; 12 nucleotides match TRBD2. From the germline J gene comes the end of the CDR3, since the read stops 3 residues before it. The CDR3 covers 16 residues. The germline CDR1 and CDR2 sequences are DFQATT and SNEGSKA (reference sequence). V shed 5 bases, J shed 3 bases, and the junction held 9 bases outside the gene matches.

This clone was seen only a few times. Read sequence stops 3 residues before the CDR3 end, and the germline J gene provides the missing end. The J gene is TRBJ1-2, the V gene TRBV19; D unclear. Per the germline V gene, CDR1 is LNHDA and CDR2 is SQIVND (reference sequence). The CDR3 consists of 17 residues. The CDR3 sequence is CASSIEVGAGARDDYTF. Partial CDR3 DNA: TGTGCCAGTAGTATAGAAGTTGGCGCGGGAGCGAGAGATGAC.

This clone has a count of ten or more. The CDR3 goes on 3 residues after the read ends, and that part is filled in from the germline J gene. The rearrangement joins TRBV20-1 to TRBJ2-5; 9 bases are shared with TRBD2. Trimming took 0 bases from V and 7 from J; bases not matched to a gene: 3. The length of the CDR3 is 13 residues. Per the germline V gene, CDR1 is DFQATT and CDR2 is SNEGSKA (reference sequence). CDR3 protein: CSARDETSGTQYF. The covered CDR3 bases are TGCAGTGCTAGAGATGAGACTAGCGGGACC.

This clone has at least ten counts. The read gets to within 3 residues of the CDR3 end, and the germline J gene fills in the rest. The rearrangement uses TRBV29-1 and TRBJ2-2; TRBD2 matches 8 bases. The germline gives CDR1 SQVTM, CDR2 ANQGSEA. V was clipped by 7 bases and J by 1 base; unmatched bases: 8. The CDR3 is 15 amino acids. The sequenced CDR3 bases are TGCAGCGCCGCCCCCCTAGCGGGGAACACCGGGGAG. The encoded protein is CSAAPLAGNTGE. The whole CDR3 protein is CSAAPLAGNTGELFF.

At least ten counts were recorded for this clone. Relative to the germline gene, one junction end is altered; a read error may explain this. The CDR3 goes on 3 residues after the read ends, and that part is filled in from the germline J gene. The chain combines TRBV4-2 with TRBJ2-1; no firm D call. Germline V CDR1 and CDR2: LGHNA, YNFKEQ. This CDR3 region has 13 residues. The CDR3 loop reads CASSQDGRHEQFF. CDR3 bases read: TGCGCCAGCAGCCAAGATGGGCGCCATGAG.

At least ten counts were recorded for this clone. The read ends 3 residues early relative to the CDR3; the germline J gene fills the gap. The gene calls are TRBV29-1 and TRBJ2-7; 7 bases match TRBD1. V shed 7 bases and J 1 base; nucleotides not matched to a gene: 7. In germline, CDR1 is SQVTM, CDR2 ANQGSEA. The length of the CDR3 is 13 residues. CDR3 sequence: CSARDRASYEQYF. The CDR3 bases that were read are TGCAGCGCTAGAGACAGGGCGTCCTACGAG.

This clone was seen many times. Read sequence stops 3 residues before the CDR3 end, and the germline J gene provides the missing end. The chain couples TRBV11-2 to TRBJ2-7; D unresolved. CDR3 length: 13 amino acids. V dropped 1 base and J dropped 1 base, with 5 bases sitting between them. Germline V CDR1 and CDR2: SGHAT, FQNNGV. The part of the CDR3 DNA that was read is TGTGCCAGCAGCTTAGCGGTTTCCTACGAG. Translation: CASSLAVSYE. The whole CDR3 protein reads CASSLAVSYEQYF.

This clone was picked up many times. The DNA ends 3 residues before the CDR3 does, and the rest of the CDR3 is filled in from the germline J gene. The chain uses TRBV7-2 and TRBJ2-2; D unclear. V was clipped by 4 bases and J by 8 bases, with 8 bases between them. This CDR3 region has 12 residues. The germline V gene has CDR1 SGHTA and CDR2 FQGNSA. The CDR3 loop is CASSSQGGELFF. The CDR3 bases that were read are TGTGCCAGCAGCTCCCAAGGTGGGGAG.

Worth noting for this clone: The read terminates 3 residues ahead of where the CDR3 ends, so the germline J gene completes it. The chain couples TRBV11-2 to TRBJ2-5; 9 bases match TRBD1. V lost 4 bases to trimming and J lost 5 bases; unmatched junction nucleotides: 5. CDR1 is SGHAT, CDR2 FQNNGV, per germline. CDR3 size: 14 residues. CDR3 DNA, as far as it was read: TGTGCCAGCAGCTACAGGGGGCACGGGGAGACC. Protein product: CASSYRGHGET. The full CDR3 sequence reads CASSYRGHGETQYF.

Many counts were recorded for this clone. Read coverage stops 3 residues before the CDR3 terminus; the germline J gene supplies the remainder. This chain joins TRBV20-1 and TRBJ2-6; no firm D call. CDR3 size: 15 residues. Trimming removed 5 bases at V and 3 bases at J, with 14 bases between. Germline loops: CDR1 DFQATT, CDR2 SNEGSKA (reference sequence). CDR3 sequence reads: CSALGLEFGANVLTF. The sequenced CDR3 bases are TGCAGTGCTCTCGGGTTGGAATTTGGGGCCAACGTC.

In its sample, this clone was seen many times. The read stops 3 residues short of the end of the CDR3; the missing end is completed from the germline J gene. V usage is TRBV6-1 and J usage is TRBJ1-1; 7 nucleotides align to TRBD1. CDR1 MNHNS and CDR2 SASEGT come from the germline V gene. The J segment lost 0 bases and the V segment lost 6 bases, leaving 19 bases of the junction unmatched. The CDR3 runs to 19 residues. CDR3 region: CASREPERTGQALNTEAFF. The sequenced CDR3 bases are TGTGCCAGCAGAGAACCAGAAAGAACAGGACAGGCTTTGAACACTGAA.

This clone was seen a few times. The read halts 3 residues ahead of the CDR3 end, with the missing end drawn from the germline J gene. V and J are TRBV18 and TRBJ1-6; D might be TRBD1 (5 bases). The germline V and J ends were trimmed by 5 bases and 0 bases, with 14 bases remaining between them. Germline V gene data show CDR1 as KGHSH and CDR2 as LQKENI. CDR3 length: 17 amino acids. Incomplete CDR3 DNA: TGTGCCAGCTCATCGACAGCGACCAGCTCCTATAATTCACCC. Amino acids: CASSSTATSSYNSP. The CDR3 as a whole reads CASSSTATSSYNSPLHF. The variable domain in full, completed from reference TRBV18 and TRBJ1-6, reads NAGVMQNPRHLVRRRGQEARLRCSPMKGHSHVYWYRQLPEEGLKFMVYLQKENIIDESGMPKERFSAEFPKEGPSILRIQQVVRGDSAAYFCASSSTATSSYNSPLHFGNGTRLTVT.

This clone was picked up a small number of times. The read comes to an end 3 residues before the CDR3 does, leaving the germline J gene to fill in the end. The chain uses TRBV2 and TRBJ1-5; weak D call: TRBD1 (6 bases). The V end lost 6 bases, the J end lost 2 bases, and 14 bases lay between the germline ends. This CDR3 comprises 15 residues. In germline, CDR1 is SNHLY, CDR2 FYNNEI. The CDR3 here is CASSATGRGNQPQHF. Partial CDR3 DNA: TGTGCCAGCAGCGCCACAGGGAGGGGCAATCAGCCC.

This clone was detected many times. The read finishes 3 residues shy of the CDR3 end, and the germline J gene is used to complete it. The chain recombines TRBV20-1 with TRBJ2-7; TRBD2 matches 7 bases. The germline V gene encodes CDR1 DFQATT and CDR2 SNEGSKA (reference sequence). V was clipped by 6 bases and J by 1 base; unmatched bases: 21. The CDR3 contains 18 residues. The sequenced part of the CDR3 DNA is TGCAGTGCCCTACGGCTAGCGGCCAATACCATACGTTCCTACGAG. The encoded protein is CSALRLAANTIRSYE. The CDR3 as a whole reads CSALRLAANTIRSYEQYF.

This clone has ten or more counts. The observed sequence ends 3 residues before the CDR3 terminus, with the missing tail filled in from the germline J gene. The chain carries TRBV30 and TRBJ1-1; possibly TRBD1 for D (6 bases). Looked up from germline, CDR1 is GTSNPN and CDR2 is SVGIG (reference sequence). The CDR3 consists of 14 residues. With 1 base removed from V and 5 bases from J, the gap between germline ends came to 14 bases. The CDR3 loop is CAWSDSRGWTEAFF. Partial CDR3 DNA: TGTGCCTGGAGTGATTCCAGGGGATGGACTGAA.

This clone was found many times. The read ends 3 residues shy of where the CDR3 ends; the end is completed using the germline J gene. The J gene is TRBJ1-1, the V gene TRBV5-1; tentative D call: TRBD1 (5 bases). V lost 2 bases, J lost 1 base, and 6 bases lay in between. Germline loops: CDR1 SGHRS, CDR2 YFSETQ. This CDR3 comprises 13 residues. This CDR3 reads CASSFRENTEAFF. The CDR3 DNA, read in part, is TGCGCCAGCAGCTTCAGGGAGAACACTGAA.

This clone was counted ten times or more. The CDR3 goes on 3 residues after the read ends, and that part is filled in from the germline J gene. The chain joins TRBV18 to TRBJ2-1, with TRBD2 matching over 7 bases. CDR1 is KGHSH and CDR2 is LQKENI in the germline V gene. The V and J ends lost 6 bases and 2 bases, in that order; junction bases with no gene match: 10. This CDR3 spans 16 amino acids. CDR3 protein: CASSQRGSPAYNEQFF. The covered CDR3 bases are TGTGCCAGCTCTCAGCGCGGGAGTCCAGCCTACAATGAG.

This clone was detected ten times or more. The CDR3 end is not reached by the read, which stops 3 residues before it; the germline J gene fills it in. V usage is TRBV2 and J usage is TRBJ2-1, with 8 positions matching TRBD2. The CDR3 length is 15 residues. The germline V gene encodes CDR1 SNHLY and CDR2 FYNNEI. The trim removed 6 bases at V and 7 bases at J, leaving 11 bases unmatched. CDR3 region: CASRQTGLDGNEQFF. The CDR3 bases that were read are TGTGCCAGCAGGCAAACGGGACTAGATGGAAATGAG.

This clone has a count of ten or more. The read gets to within 3 residues of the CDR3 end, and the germline J gene fills in the rest. The chain recombines TRBV19 with TRBJ1-2; D might be TRBD1 (5 bases). Per the germline V gene, CDR1 is LNHDA and CDR2 is SQIVND (reference sequence). The CDR3 spans 14 residues. CDR3 protein: CASRIPAGRNGYTF. The CDR3 DNA, read in part, is TGTGCCAGTAGGATACCAGCGGGGCGTAACGGC.

This clone appeared a few times. The read halts 3 residues ahead of the CDR3 end, with the missing end drawn from the germline J gene. The chain carries TRBV20-1 and TRBJ1-1; 9 bases are a match to TRBD1. The V gene end was trimmed by 0 bases and the J gene end by 1 base; junction bases not matched to a gene: 6. The CDR3 is made up of 16 amino acids. Germline V CDR1 and CDR2: DFQATT, SNEGSKA (reference sequence). This chain's CDR3 is CSARDYKDRGNTEAFF. CDR3 DNA, as far as it was read: TGCAGTGCTAGAGATTACAAGGACAGGGGGAACACTGAA.

This clone has a count of ten or more. The missing CDR3 end, 3 residues past where the read stops, is filled in from the germline J gene. This sequence joins TRBV13 and TRBJ1-1; 8 bases line up with TRBD1. Germline CDR1 PRHDT, CDR2 FYEKMQ (reference sequence). The length of the CDR3 is 14 residues. The J segment lost 6 bases and the V segment lost 5 bases, leaving 8 bases of the junction unmatched. The CDR3 DNA, read in part, is TGTGCCAGCAGCAGACAGGGGACGTTTCCTGAA. It encodes CASSRQGTFPE. The full CDR3 protein reads CASSRQGTFPEAFF.

This clone was seen many times. The read falls 3 residues short of the CDR3 end, and the missing part is taken from the germline J gene. The chain carries TRBV5-4 and TRBJ2-7, with TRBD2 identical over 11 bases. Looked up from germline, CDR1 is SGHNT and CDR2 is YYREEE (reference sequence). V trimming: 0 bases; J trimming: 3 bases; junction bases outside the gene matches: 2. CDR3 length: 15 amino acids. CDR3 DNA, as far as it was read: TGTGCCAGCAGCTTGGCCGGGACTAGCGGCTACGAG. Translated, it gives CASSLAGTSGYE. The complete CDR3 protein is CASSLAGTSGYEQYF.

In its sample, this clone was seen many times. From the germline J gene comes the end of the CDR3, since the read stops 3 residues before it. The chain recombines TRBV20-1 with TRBJ2-1; TRBD2 aligns across 11 bases. CDR3 size: 14 residues. Germline-derived CDR1 and CDR2 are DFQATT and SNEGSKA (reference sequence). The V gene end was trimmed by 3 bases and the J gene end by 5 bases; junction bases not matched to a gene: 3. The CDR3 loop reads CSASQLAGDNEQFF. The sequenced part of the CDR3 DNA is TGCAGTGCTAGCCAACTAGCGGGGGACAATGAG.

This clone was counted at least ten times. The read terminates 3 residues ahead of where the CDR3 ends, so the germline J gene completes it. The rearrangement joins TRBV28 to TRBJ2-3; D not certain. The CDR3 sequence is 13 residues long. Germline lookup yields CDR1 MDHEN and CDR2 SYDVKM. The V and J ends lost 3 bases and 4 bases respectively, with 8 bases between them. This CDR3 is CASSLGSSDTQYF. CDR3 DNA, as far as it was read: TGTGCCAGCAGTTTGGGTAGCTCAGATACG.